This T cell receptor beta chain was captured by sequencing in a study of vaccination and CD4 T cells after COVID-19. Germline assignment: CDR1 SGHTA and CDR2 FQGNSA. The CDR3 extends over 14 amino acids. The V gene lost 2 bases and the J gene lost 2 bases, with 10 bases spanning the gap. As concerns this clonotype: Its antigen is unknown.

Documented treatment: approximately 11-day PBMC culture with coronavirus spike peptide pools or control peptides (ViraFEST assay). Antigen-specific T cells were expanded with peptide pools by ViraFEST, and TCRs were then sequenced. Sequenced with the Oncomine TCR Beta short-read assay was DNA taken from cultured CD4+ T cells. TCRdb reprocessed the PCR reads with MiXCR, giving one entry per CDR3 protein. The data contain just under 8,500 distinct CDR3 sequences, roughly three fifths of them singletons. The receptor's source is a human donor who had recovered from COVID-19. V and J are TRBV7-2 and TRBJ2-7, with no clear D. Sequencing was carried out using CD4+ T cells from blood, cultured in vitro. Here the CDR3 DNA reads TGTGCCAGCAGCTTACCGGTGAGACCCTACGAGCAGTACTTC. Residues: CASSLPVRPYEQYF.